A single sample gave rise to the 13 T cell receptor beta chains below, sequenced in a study of OX40 agonist ivuxolimab in advanced cancers. The protocol was immunoSEQ multiplex PCR, while the TCRdb copy is restricted to in-frame clones and leaves out a portion. This sample has more than 50,000 clones; about 86% occur once, and the top ten carry about 0.8%. This specimen consisted of CD4+ or CD8+ T cells sorted from blood, obtained in a trial of the OX40 agonist ivuxolimab. The receptors stem from an adult with an advanced solid tumor such as melanoma, head and neck, liver or kidney cancer.

The chain joins TRBV5-4 to TRBJ2-3; D may be TRBD1 (6 bases). There are 17 residues in the CDR3. V lost 4 bases to trimming and J lost 4 bases, with 22 bases between them. Germline-derived CDR1 and CDR2 are SGHNT and YYREEE (reference sequence). CDR3 in DNA: TGTGCCAGCAGCCCACAGGGCAGGGAATTTGGTCCAGATACGCAGTATTTT. It specifies CASSPQGREFGPDTQYF.

The J gene is TRBJ2-3, the V gene TRBV6-6, with 15 bases lining up with TRBD2. Trimming took 9 bases from V and 1 from J; bases not matched to a gene: 5. CDR1 and CDR2 (germline): MNHNY, SVGAGI (reference sequence). The CDR3 is 16 amino acids. CDR3 loop: CARRTSGGARTDTQYF. The DNA for the CDR3 is TGTGCCAGACGGACTAGCGGGGGGGCGCGCACAGATACGCAGTATTTT.

The rearrangement links TRBV6-4 to TRBJ2-2; 11 bases map to TRBD2. The J segment lost 7 bases and the V segment lost 6 bases, leaving 16 bases of the junction unmatched. The CDR3 is 18 residues long. CDR1 is MRHNA, CDR2 SNTAGT, per germline. As DNA, the CDR3 is TGTGCCAGCAGAACTTTAGCGGGAGGGCCGAAAGGGAACGGGGAGCTGTTTTTT. Translated: CASRTLAGGPKGNGELFF.

The chain links TRBV28 to TRBJ2-1, with 7 bases that match TRBD1. Germline values: CDR1 MDHEN, CDR2 SYDVKM. V lost 1 base and J lost 3; bases outside the gene matches: 3. This CDR3 is built from 15 residues. CDR3 sequence reads: CASSLLGQDYNEQFF. Written as DNA, the CDR3 is TGTGCCAGCAGTTTATTAGGACAGGACTACAATGAGCAGTTCTTC.

V gene TRBV5-1 combines with J gene TRBJ2-5; 12 bases are a match to TRBD2. Germline CDR1 is SGHRS and CDR2 is YFSETQ. Trimming took 4 bases from V and 2 from J; bases not matched to a gene: 3. This CDR3 is 15 amino acids long. The CDR3 DNA is TGCGCCAGCAGCCACGGGACTAGCGGGCAAGAGACCCAGTACTTC. This gives the protein CASSHGTSGQETQYF.

This chain joins TRBV5-4 and TRBJ1-2; D is possibly TRBD1 (5 bases). Germline-derived CDR1 and CDR2 are SGHNT and YYREEE (reference sequence). V was clipped by 0 bases and J by 5 bases, with 20 bases between them. CDR3 length: 17 residues. The chain's CDR3 is CASSLDSGGSGWYGYTF. The CDR3 bases are TGTGCCAGCAGCTTGGATTCGGGGGGTTCGGGTTGGTATGGCTACACCTTC.

V usage is TRBV5-1 and J usage is TRBJ1-1; D remains ambiguous. CDR1 SGHRS and CDR2 YFSETQ come from the germline V gene. CDR3 size: 16 residues. V shed 1 base and J shed 0 bases, with 13 bases lying between them. DNA of the CDR3: TGCGCCAGCAGCTTGCCTGCAAGGAAATTGAACACTGAAGCTTTCTTT. Protein: CASSLPARKLNTEAFF. The entire variable domain, with the rest obtained from reference TRBV5-1 and TRBJ1-1, is as follows: KAGVTQTPRYLIKTRGQQVTLSCSPISGHRSVSWYQQTPGQGLQFLFEYFSETQRNKGNFPGRFSGRQFSNSRSEMNVSTLELGDSALYLCASSLPARKLNTEAFFGQGTRLTVV.

This clone was recorded once. This chain uses TRBV30 with TRBJ2-1; 10 bases agree with TRBD2. V gave up 0 bases and J gave up 1 base; unmatched junction bases: 3. Per germline, CDR1 GTSNPN and CDR2 SVGIG (reference sequence). This CDR3 region has 16 residues. CDR3 coding DNA: TGTGCCTGGAGTGTATTGACTAGCGGGTCCTACAATGAGCAGTTCTTC. Residues: CAWSVLTSGSYNEQFF.

The rearrangement joins TRBV27 to TRBJ2-2; D call uncertain. V lost 5 bases, J lost 8 bases, and 9 bases lay in between. The germline CDR1 and CDR2 sequences are MNHEY and SMNVEV (reference sequence). The length of the CDR3 is 12 residues. In DNA, the CDR3 is TGTGCCAGCAGTCTATTGCGTGGGGAGCTGTTTTTT. Translating gives CASSLLRGELFF.

This sequence joins TRBV7-2 and TRBJ2-5; D gene ambiguous. This CDR3 is 13 amino acids long. Trimming took off 5 bases at V and 5 bases at J, with 12 bases between the two ends. From germline, CDR1 is SGHTA and CDR2 FQGNSA. CDR3 in amino acids: CASSTTTGETQYF. The CDR3, as DNA: TGTGCCAGCAGCACCACCACTGGCGAGACCCAGTACTTC.

This rearrangement joins TRBV10-3 to TRBJ2-1; D gene ambiguous. The germline V gene encodes CDR1 ENHRY and CDR2 SYGVKD. V was trimmed by 4 bases and J by 2 bases, leaving 21 bases between them. The CDR3 is 18 amino acids. CDR3 loop: CAISAIGGASTAYNEQFF. In DNA form, the CDR3 reads TGTGCCATCAGTGCCATCGGTGGAGCTTCAACGGCCTACAATGAGCAGTTCTTC.

The V gene is TRBV28, the J gene TRBJ2-7; no firm D call. Germline CDR1 and CDR2: MDHEN and SYDVKM. V gave up 7 bases and J gave up 5 bases, with 15 bases separating them. The CDR3 consists of 13 residues. DNA for the CDR3: TGTGCCAGCACCCTGGGTGCCCCCAACGAGCAGTACTTC. The encoded protein is CASTLGAPNEQYF.

This clone was counted between two and nine times. The CDR3, as DNA: TGCGCCAGCAGCTTGGTTACGGGACAGCCGTACGAGCAGTACTTC. This codes for CASSLVTGQPYEQYF. The chain combines TRBV5-1 with TRBJ2-7, with 7 bases that match TRBD1. The CDR3 spans 15 residues. Trimming took 0 bases from V and 4 from J; bases not matched to a gene: 7. Germline CDR1 SGHRS, CDR2 YFSETQ.